The rows below give T cell receptor beta chains drawn from one sample of a study of STAT5B mutations in CD4+ large granular lymphocyte leukemia. TCRdb keeps only in-frame clones here, not all; method: immunoSEQ multiplex PCR. Of about 36,000 clones detected, around 76% appear once; the ten largest clones hold 2% to 3%. The material sequenced was CD4+ T cells from blood buffy coats. The receptors come from a human donor in good health. Each CDR3 is given with its conserved first and last residue. D genes are given only for firm matches. Not all rows give a size; the values are once, few, many and, for expanded clones, a class.

D gene,V gene,J gene,clone size,CDR3 protein,CDR3 DNA
.,TRBV15,TRBJ2-7,.,CATSSHLQTGSYEQYF,TGTGCCACCAGCTCACATCTTCAGACAGGCTCCTACGAGCAGTACTTC
TRBD1,TRBV7-9,TRBJ2-7,.,CASSYTGGLSSYEQYF,TGTGCCAGCAGTTATACAGGGGGGCTAAGCTCCTACGAGCAGTACTTC
.,TRBV19,TRBJ2-7,.,CASSTSQHRNGLRRETYEQYF,TGTGCCAGTAGTACCTCACAGCACCGGAATGGGTTAAGGAGAGAGACCTACGAGCAGTACTTC
TRBD1,TRBV14,TRBJ2-1,.,CASSQTGTVYNEQFF,TGTGCCAGCAGCCAGACCGGGACAGTTTACAATGAGCAGTTCTTC
TRBD1,TRBV6-5,TRBJ1-2,.,CASRTGVKDGYTF,TGTGCCAGCAGAACAGGGGTAAAGGATGGCTACACCTTC
TRBD2,TRBV6-5,TRBJ2-1,.,CATREGGAYNEQFF,TGTGCCACCCGGGAGGGGGGGGCCTACAATGAGCAGTTCTTC
TRBD1,TRBV5-4,TRBJ1-2,.,CASRLRGQGIEYGYTF,TGTGCCAGCAGACTCCGTGGACAGGGGATTGAGTATGGCTACACCTTC
TRBD1,TRBV9,TRBJ2-1,.,CASSLTSRGTGSNEQFF,TGTGCCAGCAGCTTAACGAGCCGGGGGACAGGGTCCAATGAGCAGTTCTTC
.,TRBV7-6,TRBJ1-1,.,CASMRSPNTEAFF,TGTGCCAGCATGAGGAGTCCCAACACTGAAGCTTTCTTT
.,TRBV7-2,TRBJ1-5,.,CASSTGSLRGNQPQHF,TGTGCCAGCAGCACAGGGTCCCTTAGGGGCAATCAGCCCCAGCATTTT
.,TRBV11-2,TRBJ1-2,.,CASSNPRAGLNYGYTF,TGTGCCAGCAGCAACCCTCGGGCAGGTCTTAACTATGGCTACACCTTC
.,TRBV6-5,TRBJ2-3,.,CASSQPLGADTQYF,TGTGCCAGCAGTCAGCCCTTGGGAGCAGATACGCAGTATTTT
.,TRBV5-4,TRBJ2-7,.,CASSLGGRREHYEQYF,TGTGCCAGCAGCTTGGGAGGCAGGCGCGAACACTACGAGCAGTACTTC
.,TRBV14,TRBJ2-7,once,CASSQLGRGGFEQYF,TGTGCCAGCAGCCAACTCGGCAGGGGAGGTTTCGAGCAGTACTTC
TRBD1,TRBV15,TRBJ2-1,.,CATSRGRTGTYNEQFF,TGTGCCACCAGCAGAGGAAGGACAGGTACTTACAATGAGCAGTTCTTC
TRBD1,TRBV7-8,TRBJ2-7,.,CASSLGDRGYEQYF,TGTGCCAGCAGCTTAGGGGACAGGGGATACGAGCAGTACTTC
TRBD2,TRBV7-2,TRBJ2-7,.,CASSLAGGYTYEQYF,TGTGCCAGCAGCTTAGCGGGAGGGTACACCTACGAGCAGTACTTC
.,TRBV4-1,TRBJ2-6,.,CASSQAHRSGANVLTF,TGCGCCAGCAGCCAAGCTCACAGGTCTGGGGCCAACGTCCTGACTTTC
.,TRBV27,TRBJ2-1,.,CASSLKVARAFDNEQFF,TGTGCCAGCAGTTTGAAGGTAGCCAGAGCCTTCGACAATGAGCAGTTCTTC
TRBD1,TRBV19,TRBJ2-2,.,CASAPGQGALNTGELFF,TGTGCCAGTGCTCCGGGACAGGGGGCGCTTAACACCGGGGAGCTGTTTTTT
.,TRBV5-4,TRBJ1-1,.,CASSLEVGPPAFF,TGTGCCAGCAGCTTGGAGGTCGGGCCGCCAGCTTTCTTT
.,TRBV25-1,TRBJ2-3,.,CASSSPEDTQYF,TGTGCCAGCAGCTCCCCCGAAGATACGCAGTATTTT
.,TRBV2,TRBJ2-5,.,CASSEGGRRAQYF,TGTGCCAGCAGTGAAGGGGGAAGGAGGGCCCAGTACTTC
.,TRBV10-1,TRBJ2-2,.,CASGRDRTAGELFF,TGCGCCAGCGGACGAGATAGGACGGCCGGGGAGCTGTTTTTT
.,TRBV6-1,TRBJ1-1,.,CASSAGTNMNTEAFF,TGTGCCAGCAGTGCAGGGACAAACATGAACACTGAAGCTTTCTTT
.,TRBV7-8,TRBJ2-4,.,CASSLMAGKAKNIQYF,TGTGCCAGCAGCTTAATGGCGGGAAAGGCCAAAAACATTCAGTACTTC
TRBD2,TRBV11-2,TRBJ2-7,few,CASRRLAGGGQYF,TGTGCCAGCCGGAGACTAGCGGGAGGAGGGCAGTACTTC
.,TRBV5-8,TRBJ2-5,.,CASSSITGKEETQYF,TGTGCCAGCAGCTCGATAACAGGAAAGGAAGAGACCCAGTACTTC
.,TRBV19,TRBJ2-5,.,CASSTGAGQTQYF,TGTGCCAGTAGTACGGGGGCAGGTCAGACCCAGTACTTC
.,TRBV19,TRBJ1-5,few,CASSIDGSNQPQHF,TGTGCCAGTAGTATAGATGGGAGCAATCAGCCCCAGCATTTT
.,TRBV7-6,TRBJ1-2,.,CASSLDPAGGNYGYTF,TGTGCCAGCAGCTTAGACCCAGCAGGAGGAAACTATGGCTACACCTTC
.,TRBV6-5,TRBJ1-1,once,CASARSADTEAFF,TGTGCCAGCGCCCGGTCTGCGGACACTGAAGCTTTCTTT
.,TRBV4-1,TRBJ2-1,.,CASSPVRSANEQFF,TGCGCCAGCAGCCCCGTCCGCAGCGCTAATGAGCAGTTCTTC
.,TRBV11-3,TRBJ1-1,few,CASSLDQDTEAFF,TGTGCCAGCAGCTTAGATCAGGACACTGAAGCTTTCTTT
TRBD1,TRBV7-9,TRBJ1-2,.,CASSPNSGQAPYTF,TGTGCCAGCAGTCCGAACTCAGGACAGGCCCCCTACACCTTC
.,TRBV4-2,TRBJ2-2,.,CASSQDPGRRTGELFF,TGTGCCAGCAGCCAAGATCCGGGTCGACGGACCGGGGAGCTGTTTTTT
.,TRBV19,TRBJ2-7,few,CASSVGNEQYF,TGTGCCAGTAGTGTCGGTAACGAGCAGTACTTC
TRBD1,TRBV30,TRBJ1-2,.,CAWSVAGGSNYGYTF,TGTGCCTGGAGTGTCGCAGGGGGGTCTAACTATGGCTACACCTTC
.,TRBV6-1,TRBJ2-7,.,CASSEGPGLTYEQYF,TGTGCCAGCAGTGAAGGGCCAGGACTGACCTACGAGCAGTACTTC
.,TRBV10-3,TRBJ2-7,few,CAISPGTSYEQYF,TGTGCCATCAGCCCGGGAACTTCCTACGAGCAGTACTTC
.,TRBV19,TRBJ1-6,.,CASKQGSYNSPLHF,TGTGCCAGCAAACAGGGCTCCTATAATTCACCCCTCCACTTT
.,TRBV7-9,TRBJ1-1,.,CASSLDFGFLGRNTEAFF,TGTGCCAGCAGCTTAGATTTTGGGTTTCTCGGGCGAAACACTGAAGCTTTCTTT
.,TRBV29-1,TRBJ1-2,.,CSVVIGSYYGYTF,TGCAGCGTCGTTATCGGGTCCTACTATGGCTACACCTTC
.,TRBV7-8,TRBJ1-2,.,CASSLEAVVGYTF,TGTGCCAGCAGCTTAGAGGCAGTAGTCGGATACACCTTC
TRBD1,TRBV19,TRBJ2-7,.,CASSTPGQVPYEQYF,TGTGCCAGTAGTACACCGGGACAGGTTCCCTACGAGCAGTACTTC
.,TRBV27,TRBJ1-1,.,CASSFFSENTEAFF,TGTGCCAGCAGTTTCTTCTCGGAGAACACTGAAGCTTTCTTT
.,TRBV5-4,TRBJ2-6,.,CASSSHPGQLSGANVLTF,TGTGCCAGCAGCTCACATCCGGGACAACTTTCTGGGGCCAACGTCCTGACTTTC
TRBD1,TRBV5-4,TRBJ2-1,.,CASSPDRAHNEQFF,TGTGCCAGCAGCCCAGACAGGGCTCACAATGAGCAGTTCTTC
TRBD1,TRBV29-1,TRBJ1-1,few,CSVVGQGRTEAFF,TGCAGCGTCGTTGGACAGGGGAGAACTGAAGCTTTCTTT
.,TRBV9,TRBJ1-1,.,CASSVGPSTEAFF,TGTGCCAGCAGCGTAGGCCCCTCCACTGAAGCTTTCTTT
.,TRBV18,TRBJ1-1,.,CASSPEGRIVAFF,TGTGCCAGCTCACCGGAGGGCAGGATCGTAGCTTTCTTT
.,TRBV9,TRBJ1-2,once,CASSPRWNYGYTF,TGTGCCAGCAGCCCCCGTTGGAACTATGGCTACACCTTC